A selection of T cell receptor beta chains follows, all from one sample in a study of T cell changes during pregnancy in multiple sclerosis. TCRdb's copy holds only in-frame clones and misses some; the assay was immunoSEQ multiplex PCR. The table lists tens of thousands of clones, approximately 90% of them singletons, with 5.5% to 8% in the top ten. Source: CD8+ T cells from peripheral blood mononuclear cells, taken in the second trimester of pregnancy. The source is a female donor with multiple sclerosis, enrolled in a pregnancy study. CDR3s include the opening cysteine and the closing phenylalanine or tryptophan. The D gene is left open where the match is weak. Clone size is shown for a subset of rows, as once, few, many or a class of expanded clone.

d_gene	v_gene	j_gene	abundance	CDR3aa	CDR3nt
.	TRBV27	TRBJ2-7	.	CASSFRRSGFEQYF	TGTGCCAGCAGTTTCCGGCGGTCGGGGTTCGAGCAGTACTTC
TRBD1	TRBV6-1	TRBJ2-2	once	CASSEPGQGIANTGELFF	TGTGCCAGCAGTGAGCCGGGACAGGGAATCGCGAACACCGGGGAGCTGTTTTTT
.	TRBV9	TRBJ2-7	.	CASSPGRGSDEQYF	TGTGCCAGCAGCCCAGGGAGGGGGTCTGACGAGCAGTACTTC
TRBD2	TRBV5-4	TRBJ2-7	.	CASSPGGAAGVHYEQYF	TGTGCCAGCAGCCCGGGCGGGGCCGCGGGAGTTCATTACGAGCAGTACTTC
TRBD2	TRBV27	TRBJ2-3	.	CASSLFAQAGATDTQYF	TGTGCCAGCAGTTTATTTGCCCAAGCGGGGGCCACAGATACGCAGTATTTT
.	TRBV4-1	TRBJ1-1	.	CASSAKQENTEAFF	TGCGCCAGCAGCGCTAAACAGGAGAACACTGAAGCTTTCTTT
TRBD1	TRBV30	TRBJ1-5	once	CAWKDRGIQPQHF	TGTGCCTGGAAGGACAGGGGGATTCAGCCCCAGCATTTT
TRBD2	TRBV14	TRBJ2-7	.	CASSLGGLAGYEQYF	TGTGCCAGCAGCCTTGGGGGACTAGCGGGGTACGAGCAGTACTTC
TRBD2	TRBV28	TRBJ2-7	.	CASSLGASGYDEQYF	TGTGCCAGCAGTCTGGGGGCTAGCGGGTACGACGAGCAGTACTTC
.	TRBV6-4	TRBJ1-1	.	CASSDTGMASEAFF	TGTGCCAGCAGTGATACAGGGATGGCTTCTGAAGCTTTCTTT
TRBD2	TRBV7-9	TRBJ2-1	.	CASSQVGLDYNEQFF	TGTGCCAGCAGTCAAGTAGGACTAGACTACAATGAGCAGTTCTTC
.	TRBV29-1	TRBJ1-1	.	CSVEYPTEAFF	TGCAGCGTTGAGTATCCCACTGAAGCTTTCTTT
TRBD2	TRBV7-2	TRBJ2-3	.	CASSSTSGSGDTQYF	TGTGCCAGCAGCTCAACTAGCGGGAGTGGGGATACGCAGTATTTT
.	TRBV27	TRBJ1-1	.	CASSFYLNTEAFF	TGTGCCAGCAGTTTCTATCTAAACACTGAAGCTTTCTTT
TRBD2	TRBV28	TRBJ2-2	.	CASSPGTSGRESGELFF	TGTGCCAGCAGTCCGGGGACTAGCGGGAGGGAGTCCGGGGAGCTGTTTTTT
.	TRBV7-3	TRBJ2-2	.	CASSLSGGLLPNTGELFF	TGTGCCAGCAGCTTAAGCGGTGGACTCCTTCCGAACACCGGGGAGCTGTTTTTT
.	TRBV25-1	TRBJ2-1	.	CASSVANEQFF	TGTGCCAGCAGTGTTGCGAATGAGCAGTTCTTC
.	TRBV7-8	TRBJ2-6	.	CASSLSTGANVLTF	TGTGCCAGCAGCTTATCAACTGGGGCCAACGTCCTGACTTTC
.	TRBV19	TRBJ2-1	.	CASSMGLVYNEQFF	TGTGCCAGTAGTATGGGACTGGTTTACAATGAGCAGTTCTTC
.	TRBV28	TRBJ2-7	once	CASSTPGSISSYEQYF	TGTGCCAGCAGTACCCCAGGGTCGATCAGCTCCTACGAGCAGTACTTC
TRBD2	TRBV6-1	TRBJ2-7	.	CASSEVPPFPGLANYEQYF	TGTGCCAGCAGTGAAGTACCGCCCTTTCCGGGACTAGCAAATTACGAGCAGTACTTC
.	TRBV4-3	TRBJ2-7	.	CASSAGAVPGTYEQYF	TGCGCCAGCAGCGCAGGAGCGGTCCCTGGGACTTACGAGCAGTACTTC
.	TRBV4-1	TRBJ2-2	.	CASSQYEGSTGELFF	TGCGCCAGCAGCCAATATGAGGGAAGCACCGGGGAGCTGTTTTTT
.	TRBV15	TRBJ2-3	once	CATGSGWDDSTDTQYF	TGTGCCACCGGAAGCGGGTGGGACGACAGCACAGATACGCAGTATTTT
TRBD1	TRBV6-5	TRBJ1-4	.	CASSTLDRGNEKLFF	TGTGCCAGCAGTACCCTGGACAGGGGAAATGAAAAACTGTTTTTT
.	TRBV7-6	TRBJ1-4	.	CASSQSRGGEKLFF	TGTGCCAGCAGCCAAAGTAGGGGGGGGGAAAAACTGTTTTTT
TRBD1	TRBV7-9	TRBJ2-7	.	CASSFEQGADEQYF	TGTGCCAGCAGCTTCGAGCAGGGGGCGGATGAGCAGTACTTC
TRBD1	TRBV7-9	TRBJ1-1	.	CASSSTRDSEAFF	TGTGCCAGCAGCTCTACGAGGGACAGTGAAGCTTTCTTT